These 3 T cell receptor beta chains originate from one sample sequenced in a study of blood T cells in healthy people across ages. A second PCR, run for about 6 to 12 cycles, used a sample-barcoded 5' primer plus a J-beta primer mix. A single record per CDR3 protein comes from TCRdb applying MiXCR to the 5' RACE reads. The sample includes 1.5 million to 2 million distinct CDR3 sequences, 40% to 55% of them seen just once. The sequencing sample was made of blood. The receptor set was obtained from a woman in her thirties or forties in good health.

The chain employs TRBV18 and TRBJ2-5, with D uncertain. The DNA end lines up better with TRBJ2-7; the J call may be wrong. Germline V gives CDR1 KGHSH, CDR2 LQKENI. This CDR3 has 13 residues. CDR3 protein: CASSPTAWGEQYF. The CDR3 DNA sequence: TGTGCCAGCTCACCGACGGCGTGGGGCGAGCAGTACTTC.

Ten or more counts support this clonotype. The chain has TRBV10-3 and TRBJ2-1; D uncertain. V was cut by 2 bases and J by 7 bases, with 15 bases left in between. This CDR3 contains 15 residues. Germline V gene sequence: CDR1 ENHRY, CDR2 SYGVKD. The CDR3 coding sequence is TGTGCCATCAGTGAGCCCTCTCACCCTAGGAATGAGCAGTTCTTC. This gives the protein CAISEPSHPRNEQFF.

This clonotype was seen more than once but under ten times. This chain connects TRBV4-3 to TRBJ1-2, with D possibly TRBD1 on 6 matching bases. Germline CDR1 reads LGHNA; CDR2 reads YSLEER. There are 17 residues in the CDR3. The ends were cut back, 0 bases at V and 4 bases at J, with 18 bases in the middle. The CDR3 DNA sequence: TGCGCCAGCAGCCAAGACGGGACATTAAGAATGTCCTATGGCTACACCTTC. Its protein product is CASSQDGTLRMSYGYTF.